The 19 T cell receptor beta chains listed next were all sequenced from one sample in a study of shared T cell receptors in the human thymus. Clones were sequenced by immunoSEQ multiplex PCR, and TCRdb holds only the in-frame ones, with some missing. The table has 550,000 to 800,000 clones, 70% to 90% seen once. These data were likewise used in another study, on human thymus T cells.

Sequenced sample: thymocytes. The receptors originated from a girl under three years old with a congenital heart defect.

The V gene is TRBV4-3, the J gene TRBJ2-7; 9 positions match TRBD2. In germline, CDR1 is LGHNA, CDR2 YSLEER. With V trimmed by 3 bases and J by 2 bases, 20 bases remained unmatched. The CDR3 contains 20 residues. The CDR3 region has the DNA TGCGCCAGCAGCCACAAGATAGTGGCGTGGTCGACTAGCGGACCCTACGAGCAGTACTTC. Translated, it gives CASSHKIVAWSTSGPYEQYF.

This sequence joins TRBV11-3 and TRBJ2-7, with D tentatively TRBD1 (6 bases). CDR1 is SGHNT, CDR2 YENEEA, per germline. There are 16 residues in the CDR3. With 5 bases removed from V and 0 bases from J, the gap between germline ends came to 17 bases. CDR3 loop: CASSPARQVCSYEQYF. The CDR3 DNA is TGTGCCAGCAGCCCCGCCCGACAGGTATGCTCCTACGAGCAGTACTTC.

The chain has TRBV25-1 and TRBJ2-5, with 8 bases that match TRBD1. Germline V lookup: CDR1 MGHDK, CDR2 SYGVNS. Trimming took 3 bases from V and 3 from J; bases not matched to a gene: 3. The CDR3 is 14 amino acids. The CDR3 sequence: CASSDRQGKETQYF. CDR3 bases: TGTGCCAGCAGTGACCGACAGGGGAAAGAGACCCAGTACTTC.

The chain uses TRBV28 and TRBJ1-3; possible D gene TRBD1, 5 bases. The CDR3 has 11 residues. Germline assignment: CDR1 MDHEN and CDR2 SYDVKM. The CDR3 protein is CGGSSGNTIYF. The DNA for the CDR3 is TGTGGGGGCAGCTCTGGAAACACCATATATTTT. The variable domain in full, with the rest retrieved from reference TRBV28 and TRBJ1-3, is DVKVTQSSRYLVKRTGEKVFLECVQDMDHENMFWYRQDPGLGLRLIYFSYDVKMKEKGDIPEGYSVSREKKERFSLILESASTNQTSMYLCGGSSGNTIYFGEGSWLTVV.

This clone was detected once. The chain couples TRBV30 to TRBJ1-6; the D gene is possibly TRBD1 (5 bases). The CDR3 has 14 amino acids. Germline V lookup: CDR1 GTSNPN, CDR2 SVGIG (reference sequence). V was trimmed by 2 bases and J by 8 bases, leaving 13 bases between them. CDR3 DNA: TGTGCCTGGAGTACTCTCCGGGGGGATTCACCCCTCCACTTT. The encoded protein is CAWSTLRGDSPLHF.

The rearrangement uses TRBV6-6 and TRBJ1-1; perhaps TRBD1 as D (5 bases). The germline gives CDR1 MNHNY, CDR2 SVGAGI (reference sequence). The V end was cut by 5 bases, the J end by 0 bases, with 13 bases between. This CDR3 is built from 15 residues. In DNA form, the CDR3 reads TGTGCCAGCAGTGGATCGACAGCCATGAACACTGAAGCTTTCTTT. Encoded protein: CASSGSTAMNTEAFF.

The chain's CDR3 is CASGPPAGDAYEQYF. Here the CDR3 DNA reads TGTGCTAGTGGCCCTCCGGCAGGGGATGCCTACGAGCAGTACTTC. V gene TRBV12-5 combines with J gene TRBJ2-7, with a weak D call TRBD1 (6 bases). Trimming removed 6 bases at V and 2 bases at J, with 17 bases between. This CDR3 contains 15 residues. The V gene's germline CDR1 is LGHNT and CDR2 FRNRAP.

The genes are TRBV6-5 and TRBJ1-2; 8 positions agree with TRBD1. Germline V gene data show CDR1 as MNHEY and CDR2 as SVGAGI. The CDR3 covers 14 residues. The V and J ends lost 5 bases and 8 bases, in that order; junction bases with no gene match: 10. The DNA of the CDR3 is TGTGCCAGCAGTGACGACAGGGGTCCCGGGGGCTACACCTTC. Translated, it gives CASSDDRGPGGYTF.

The rearrangement joins TRBV5-1 to TRBJ2-1; 7 positions agree with TRBD2. The V segment lost 4 bases and the J segment 0 bases; nucleotides outside the gene matches: 4. Germline loops: CDR1 SGHRS, CDR2 YFSETQ. CDR3 length: 15 amino acids. CDR3 loop: CASSSSGRSYNEQFF. For the CDR3, the DNA is TGCGCCAGCAGCAGTAGCGGGCGCTCCTACAATGAGCAGTTCTTC.

The chain uses TRBV7-2 and TRBJ1-5; 10 positions match TRBD1. The CDR3 is made up of 14 amino acids. Per the germline V gene, CDR1 is SGHTA and CDR2 is FQGNSA. Trimming removed 4 bases from V and 7 bases from J; junction bases left unmatched: 4. The CDR3, as DNA: TGTGCCAGCAGCTCGACAGGGGGCGGACAGCCCCAGCATTTT. This sequence encodes CASSSTGGGQPQHF.

This clone has only one observation. This chain joins TRBV28 and TRBJ1-6; D unresolved. This CDR3 spans 15 amino acids. Germline lookup yields CDR1 MDHEN and CDR2 SYDVKM. Deletions cut 7 bases from V and 10 bases from J, with 20 bases between. CDR3 residues: CASNTAGWERSPLHF. The CDR3 nucleotides read TGTGCCAGCAACACAGCCGGGTGGGAGAGGTCACCCCTCCACTTT.

This chain joins TRBV27 and TRBJ1-2; D gene unclear. The CDR3 is 13 residues long. V gave up 6 bases and J gave up 6 bases, with 14 bases separating them. CDR1 is MNHEY and CDR2 is SMNVEV in the germline V gene (reference sequence). CDR3 sequence: CASRPSRRDGYTF. The CDR3 nucleotides read TGTGCCAGCAGGCCCTCCCGGAGGGATGGCTACACCTTC.

This chain uses TRBV27 with TRBJ1-2, with D perhaps TRBD1 (5 bases). The CDR3 has 14 amino acids. Germline V gene data show CDR1 as MNHEY and CDR2 as SMNVEV (reference sequence). The V and J ends lost 7 bases and 8 bases respectively, with 20 bases between them. For the CDR3, the DNA is TGTGCCAGCAAGTTGAGGCGGGAAGAGGGGGGCTACACCTTC. Its protein is CASKLRREEGGYTF.

The CDR3 DNA sequence: TGTGCTAGTGGTCTTGCCCGCAGGGGGAAGAACACTGAAGCTTTCTTT. Protein sequence: CASGLARRGKNTEAFF. The genes are TRBV12-5 and TRBJ1-1; the match to TRBD1 covers 7 bases. This CDR3 region has 16 residues. Germline CDR1 reads LGHNT; CDR2 reads FRNRAP. V was pared by 5 bases and J by 1 base, with 10 bases of the junction left unmatched.

The CDR3 nucleotides read TGTGCCAGCGGGGGGGCCGGGACACCGAGGCCGTATGGCTACACCTTC. It translates to CASGGAGTPRPYGYTF. This chain joins TRBV6-4 and TRBJ1-2; tentatively, D is TRBD1 (6 bases). CDR3 size: 16 residues. Germline lookup yields CDR1 MRHNA and CDR2 SNTAGT. V dropped 8 bases and J dropped 5 bases, with 24 bases sitting between them.

This clone was detected only once. The genes are TRBV5-1 and TRBJ2-1; 7 bases are a match to TRBD2. Germline V gene data show CDR1 as SGHRS and CDR2 as YFSETQ. V shed 5 bases and J 0 bases; nucleotides not matched to a gene: 17. The CDR3 has 19 residues. This chain's CDR3 is CASRPGTTSGPSSYNEQFF. The CDR3 nucleotides are TGCGCCAGCAGACCCGGGACTACCAGTGGACCGAGCTCCTACAATGAGCAGTTCTTC. The variable domain in full, with the rest retrieved from reference TRBV5-1 and TRBJ2-1, is KAGVTQTPRYLIKTRGQQVTLSCSPISGHRSVSWYQQTPGQGLQFLFEYFSETQRNKGNFPGRFSGRQFSNSRSEMNVSTLELGDSALYLCASRPGTTSGPSSYNEQFFGPGTRLTVL.

The V call is TRBV9, the J call TRBJ1-2; 11 bases fit TRBD1. The CDR3 is 15 amino acids. Germline-derived CDR1 and CDR2 are SGDLS and YYNGEE. V was pared by 3 bases and J by 7 bases, with 8 bases of the junction left unmatched. The CDR3 sequence: CASSAEDRGPPGYTF. CDR3 coding DNA: TGTGCCAGCAGCGCAGAGGACAGGGGGCCTCCTGGCTACACCTTC.

The chain links TRBV19 to TRBJ1-5; D is unresolved. Trimming left V 10 bases short and J 5 bases short, with 21 bases between. Germline V lookup: CDR1 LNHDA, CDR2 SQIVND (reference sequence). This CDR3 spans 15 amino acids. The CDR3 DNA reads TGTGCCACCCAAGTGCCCCAGGCGCTGTATCAGCCCCAGCATTTT. Amino acid sequence: CATQVPQALYQPQHF.

This chain links TRBV4-3 with TRBJ1-5; D gene ambiguous. CDR3 length: 14 amino acids. The V end lost 0 bases, the J end lost 4 bases, and 7 bases lay between the germline ends. Germline CDR1 reads LGHNA; CDR2 reads YSLEER. The CDR3 DNA reads TGCGCCAGCAGCCAAGAGGAGGGTAATCAGCCCCAGCATTTT. Protein: CASSQEEGNQPQHF.